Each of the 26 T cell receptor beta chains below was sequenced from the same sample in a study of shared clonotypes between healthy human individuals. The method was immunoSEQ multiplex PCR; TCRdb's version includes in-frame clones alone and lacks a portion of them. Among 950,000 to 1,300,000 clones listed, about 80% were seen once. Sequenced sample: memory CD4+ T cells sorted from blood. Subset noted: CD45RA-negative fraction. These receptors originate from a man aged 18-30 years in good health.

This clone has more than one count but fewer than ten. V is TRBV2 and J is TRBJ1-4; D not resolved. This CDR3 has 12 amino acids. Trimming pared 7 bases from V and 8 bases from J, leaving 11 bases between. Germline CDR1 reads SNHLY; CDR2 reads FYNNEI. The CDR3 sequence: CASMGLDEKLFF. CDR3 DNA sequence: TGTGCCAGCATGGGGTTAGACGAAAAACTGTTTTTT.

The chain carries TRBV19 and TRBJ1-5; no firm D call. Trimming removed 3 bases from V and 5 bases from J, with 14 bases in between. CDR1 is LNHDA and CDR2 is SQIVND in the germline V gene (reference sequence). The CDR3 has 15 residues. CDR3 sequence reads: CASSITMTPYQPQHF. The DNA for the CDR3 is TGTGCCAGTAGTATTACGATGACGCCTTATCAGCCCCAGCATTTT. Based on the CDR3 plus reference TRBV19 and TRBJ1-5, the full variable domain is DGGITQSPKYLFRKEGQNVTLSCEQNLNHDAMYWYRQDPGQGLRLIYYSQIVNDFQKGDIAEGYSVSREKKESFPLTVTSAQKNPTAFYLCASSITMTPYQPQHFGDGTRLSIL.

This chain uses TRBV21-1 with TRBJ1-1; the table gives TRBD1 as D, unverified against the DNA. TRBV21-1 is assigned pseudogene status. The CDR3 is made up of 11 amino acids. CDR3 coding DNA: TGTGCCAGCAGCAAAGTCAGGGTAGCTTTCTTT. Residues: CASSKVRVAFF.

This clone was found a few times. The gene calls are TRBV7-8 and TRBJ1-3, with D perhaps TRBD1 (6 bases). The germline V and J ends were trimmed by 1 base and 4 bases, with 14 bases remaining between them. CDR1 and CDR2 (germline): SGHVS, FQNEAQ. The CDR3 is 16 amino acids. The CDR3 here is CASSLVLQGTGNTIYF. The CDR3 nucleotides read TGTGCCAGCAGCTTAGTACTGCAGGGGACCGGAAACACCATATATTTT.

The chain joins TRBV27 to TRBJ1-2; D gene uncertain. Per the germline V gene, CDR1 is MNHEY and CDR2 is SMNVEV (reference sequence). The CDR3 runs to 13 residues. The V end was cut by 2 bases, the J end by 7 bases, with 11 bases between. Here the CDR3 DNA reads TGTGCCAGCAGTTTAGCGGATTCCGGTGGCTACACCTTC. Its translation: CASSLADSGGYTF.

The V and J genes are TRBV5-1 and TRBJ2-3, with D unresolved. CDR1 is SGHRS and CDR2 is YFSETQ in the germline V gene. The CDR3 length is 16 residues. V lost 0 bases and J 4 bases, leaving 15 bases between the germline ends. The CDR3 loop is CASSLASKGIADTQYF. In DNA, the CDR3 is TGCGCCAGCAGCTTGGCCTCGAAGGGTATCGCAGATACGCAGTATTTT.

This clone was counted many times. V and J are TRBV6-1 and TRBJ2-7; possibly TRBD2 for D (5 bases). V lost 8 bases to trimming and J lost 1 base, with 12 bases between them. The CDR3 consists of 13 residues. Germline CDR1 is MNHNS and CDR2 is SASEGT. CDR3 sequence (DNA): TGTGCCAGCGCCCGGGAATTTTCCTACGAGCAGTACTTC. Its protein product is CASAREFSYEQYF.

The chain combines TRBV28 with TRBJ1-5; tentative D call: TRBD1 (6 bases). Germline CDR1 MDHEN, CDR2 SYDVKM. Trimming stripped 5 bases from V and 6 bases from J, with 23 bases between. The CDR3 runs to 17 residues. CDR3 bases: TGTGCCAGCAGTCCCACCGCTCCCGGGACACTTAGTCAGCCCCAGCATTTT. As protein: CASSPTAPGTLSQPQHF.

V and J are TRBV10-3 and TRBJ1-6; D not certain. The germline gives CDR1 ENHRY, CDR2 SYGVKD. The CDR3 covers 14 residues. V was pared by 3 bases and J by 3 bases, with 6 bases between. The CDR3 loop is CAISDQNYNSPLHF. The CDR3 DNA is TGTGCCATCAGTGATCAGAACTATAATTCACCCCTCCACTTT.

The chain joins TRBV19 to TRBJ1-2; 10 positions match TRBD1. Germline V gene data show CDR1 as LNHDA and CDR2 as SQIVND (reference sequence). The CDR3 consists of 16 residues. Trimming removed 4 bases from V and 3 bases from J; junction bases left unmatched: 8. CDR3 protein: CASSTRPGQGYYGYTF. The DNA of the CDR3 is TGTGCCAGTAGTACACGCCCGGGACAGGGGTACTATGGCTACACCTTC.

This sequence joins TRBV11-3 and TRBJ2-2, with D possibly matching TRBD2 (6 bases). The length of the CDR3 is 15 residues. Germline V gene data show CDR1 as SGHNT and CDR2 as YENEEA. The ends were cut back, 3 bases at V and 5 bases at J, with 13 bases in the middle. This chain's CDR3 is CASSFSGTGTGELFF. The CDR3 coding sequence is TGTGCCAGCAGCTTTAGCGGAACCGGGACCGGGGAGCTGTTTTTT.

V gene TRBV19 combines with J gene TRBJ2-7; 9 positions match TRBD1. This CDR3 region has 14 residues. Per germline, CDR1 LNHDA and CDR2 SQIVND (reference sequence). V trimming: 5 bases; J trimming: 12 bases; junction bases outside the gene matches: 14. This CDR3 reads CASSSRTGEVKRYF. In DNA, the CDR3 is TGTGCCAGTAGTTCTCGGACAGGGGAGGTGAAGCGGTACTTC.

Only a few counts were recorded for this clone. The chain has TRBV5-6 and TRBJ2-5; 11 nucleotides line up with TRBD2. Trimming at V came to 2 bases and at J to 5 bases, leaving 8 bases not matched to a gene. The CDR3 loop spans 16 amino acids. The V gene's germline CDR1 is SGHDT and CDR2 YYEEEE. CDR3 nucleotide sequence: TGTGCCAGCAGCTTTTATAGCGGGGGGGCTGGTGAGACCCAGTACTTC. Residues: CASSFYSGGAGETQYF.

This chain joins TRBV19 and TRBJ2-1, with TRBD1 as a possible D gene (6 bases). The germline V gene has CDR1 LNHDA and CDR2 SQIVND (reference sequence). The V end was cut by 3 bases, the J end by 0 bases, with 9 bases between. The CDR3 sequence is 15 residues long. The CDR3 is CASSMRGYSYNEQFF. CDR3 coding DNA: TGTGCCAGTAGTATGAGGGGGTACTCCTACAATGAGCAGTTCTTC.

CDR3 residues: CASSRGTVAYEQYF. The CDR3 coding sequence is TGTGCCAGCAGTCGGGGGACAGTCGCCTACGAGCAGTACTTC. This chain connects TRBV28 to TRBJ2-7; possibly TRBD1 for D (7 bases). CDR3 size: 14 residues. The germline V gene encodes CDR1 MDHEN and CDR2 SYDVKM. The ends were cut back, 5 bases at V and 2 bases at J, with 13 bases in the middle.

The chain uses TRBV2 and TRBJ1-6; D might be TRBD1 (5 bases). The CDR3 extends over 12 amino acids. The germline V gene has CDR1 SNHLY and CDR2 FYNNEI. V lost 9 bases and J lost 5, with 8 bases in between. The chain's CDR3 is CASGHNNSPLHF. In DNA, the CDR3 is TGTGCCAGTGGACATAATAATTCACCCCTCCACTTT.

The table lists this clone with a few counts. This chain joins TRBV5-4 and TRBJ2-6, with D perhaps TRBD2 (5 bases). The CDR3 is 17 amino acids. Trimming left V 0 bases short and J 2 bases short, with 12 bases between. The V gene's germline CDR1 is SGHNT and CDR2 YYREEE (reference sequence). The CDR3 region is CASSLGGDLAGANVLTF. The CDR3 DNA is TGTGCCAGCAGCTTGGGGGGAGATCTTGCTGGGGCCAACGTCCTGACTTTC.

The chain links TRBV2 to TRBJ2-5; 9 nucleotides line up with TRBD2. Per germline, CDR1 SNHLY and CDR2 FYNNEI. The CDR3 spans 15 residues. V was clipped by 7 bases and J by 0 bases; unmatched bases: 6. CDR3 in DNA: TGTGCCAGCACCTTAGCGGGGGCCGACCAAGAGACCCAGTACTTC. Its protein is CASTLAGADQETQYF.

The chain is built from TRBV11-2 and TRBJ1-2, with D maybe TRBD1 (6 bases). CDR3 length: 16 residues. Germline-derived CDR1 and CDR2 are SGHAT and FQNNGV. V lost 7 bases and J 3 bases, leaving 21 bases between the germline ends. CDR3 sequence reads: CASNRDGEGGDYGYTF. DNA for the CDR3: TGTGCCAGCAACAGGGACGGTGAAGGAGGGGACTATGGCTACACCTTC.

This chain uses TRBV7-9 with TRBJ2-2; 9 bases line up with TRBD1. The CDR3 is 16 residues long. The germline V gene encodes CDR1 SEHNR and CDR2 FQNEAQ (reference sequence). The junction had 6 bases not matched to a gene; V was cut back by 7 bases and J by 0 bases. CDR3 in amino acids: CASNPGQGSNTGELFF. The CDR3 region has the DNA TGTGCCAGCAACCCGGGACAGGGTTCGAACACCGGGGAGCTGTTTTTT. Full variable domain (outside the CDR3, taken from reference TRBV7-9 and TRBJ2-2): DTGVSQNPRHKITKRGQNVTFRCDPISEHNRLYWYRQTLGQGPEFLTYFQNEAQLEKSRLLSDRFSAERPKGSFSTLEIQRTEQGDSAMYLCASNPGQGSNTGELFFGEGSRLTVL.

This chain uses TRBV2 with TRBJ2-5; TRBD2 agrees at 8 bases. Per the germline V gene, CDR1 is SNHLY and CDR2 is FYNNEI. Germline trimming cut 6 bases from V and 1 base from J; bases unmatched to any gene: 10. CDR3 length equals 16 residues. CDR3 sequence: CASRVGLAGIQETQYF. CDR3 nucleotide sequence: TGTGCCAGCAGAGTTGGCCTAGCGGGTATCCAAGAGACCCAGTACTTC.

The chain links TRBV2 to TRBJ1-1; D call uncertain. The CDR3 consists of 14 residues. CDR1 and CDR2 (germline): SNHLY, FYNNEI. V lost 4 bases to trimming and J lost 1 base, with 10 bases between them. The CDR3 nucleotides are TGTGCCAGCAGTGCGGAACGGGCGAACACTGAAGCTTTCTTT. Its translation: CASSAERANTEAFF.

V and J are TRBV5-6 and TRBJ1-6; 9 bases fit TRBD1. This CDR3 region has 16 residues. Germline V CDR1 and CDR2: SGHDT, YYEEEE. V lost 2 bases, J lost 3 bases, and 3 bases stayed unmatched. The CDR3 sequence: CASSLLTGGYNSPLHF. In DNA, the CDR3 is TGTGCCAGCAGCTTATTGACAGGGGGCTATAATTCACCCCTCCACTTT.

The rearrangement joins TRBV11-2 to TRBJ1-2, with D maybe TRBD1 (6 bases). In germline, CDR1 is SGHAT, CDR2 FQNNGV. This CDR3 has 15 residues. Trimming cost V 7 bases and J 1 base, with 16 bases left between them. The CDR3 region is CASTTAAGVNYGYTF. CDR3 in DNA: TGTGCCAGCACCACCGCGGCAGGGGTTAACTATGGCTACACCTTC.

The CDR3 sequence is CASRGLGGYTF. The CDR3 coding sequence is TGTGCCAGCAGGGGTTTGGGTGGCTACACCTTC. This chain uses TRBV5-4 with TRBJ1-2; D gene unclear. There are 11 residues in the CDR3. Germline CDR1 is SGHNT and CDR2 is YYREEE (reference sequence). V was pared by 5 bases and J by 7 bases, with 9 bases between.

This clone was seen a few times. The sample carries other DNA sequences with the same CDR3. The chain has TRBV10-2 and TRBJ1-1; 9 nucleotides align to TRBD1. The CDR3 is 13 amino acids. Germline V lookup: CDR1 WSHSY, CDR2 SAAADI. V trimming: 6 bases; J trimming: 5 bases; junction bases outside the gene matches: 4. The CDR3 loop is CASSEQGATEAFF. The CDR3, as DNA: TGCGCCAGCAGCGAACAGGGGGCTACTGAAGCTTTCTTT.